This paragraph covers one T cell receptor (beta chain) sequence. Antigen unknown. The data derive from a study of monozygotic twins with cystic fibrosis. General observations from the study: Median Simpson clonality of 0.0095 suggested naive T cells predominated. In this small cohort, shared CDR3 numbers showed no association with age, concordance or disease severity.

Sequenced by immunoSEQ multiplex PCR; TCRdb stores in-frame clones only, minus some. Among about 14,000 clones, 95% to 99% were seen once, and the ten largest hold around 0.41%. The sample consisted of blood. This TCR was sampled from a girl aged 2 to 10 with cystic fibrosis.

This CDR3 is CASSDRWGSEAFF. The CDR3 bases are TGTGCCAGCAGTGACAGGTGGGGAAGTGAAGCTTTCTTT. The rearrangement joins TRBV6-4 to TRBJ1-1; no reliable D call. Germline V gives CDR1 MRHNA, CDR2 SNTAGT. The CDR3 is 13 amino acids. The germline V and J ends were trimmed by 2 bases and 7 bases, with 11 bases remaining between them.